This section outlines one T cell receptor (beta chain) sequence together with its context. The specificity of this receptor is unknown. Base qualities are missing; no much larger clone stands one base away. The method behind the library was the immunoSEQ multiplex PCR assay. Here the immuneACCESS table is served through TCRdb, limited to in-frame sequences with V and J called. Missing clones are a known gap in these copies; in checked studies unresolved V genes cover under half, and the rest lacks a known reason. The sample data list around 15,000 clones, and over 70% of these were observed just once. The top ten constitute roughly 24% of the sample. These data belong to a study of ipilimumab plus nivolumab after autologous stem cell transplantation (dated by TCRdb to the early 2020s). With respect to the entire study: A median of roughly 5 ipilimumab doses and 8 or 9 nivolumab doses was received by trial patients. Patients in the trial were undergoing autologous transplant and had high-risk diffuse large B cell lymphoma, mature T cell lymphoma, or multiple myeloma. The intent-to-treat population of the trial consisted of 30 to 35 patients. The DLBCL cohort included primary refractory and relapsed disease, with 18-month progression-free survival of approximately 83% and 30% respectively.

Study-wide findings and limitations: The authors concluded that combined checkpoint inhibition appeared tolerable when used as consolidation after transplant. Per the authors, a biologic rationale for further study of the post-transplant checkpoint inhibition approach was offered by T cell receptor repertoire, regulatory T cell phenotype and gut microbiota profiles.

As encoded in the germline V gene (reference sequence), CDR1 is GTSNPN while CDR2 is SVGIG. Including cysteine and phenylalanine, the CDR3 has 18 amino acids. The retained sequence is limited to the CDR3, 54 bases, with the frame set at the first base. Trimming takes 2 bases off V and 5 bases off J; junction bases not matched to a gene: 21. Checkpoint therapy began 14 to 28 days after autologous transplant, with ipilimumab given at 1 mg/kg intravenously on day 1 of selected weeks. Patients received nivolumab at 3 mg/kg intravenously on day 1 of weeks 1, 4, 7, 10, and every two weeks through week 26. This was a Phase Ib clinical trial that tested ipilimumab plus nivolumab, given as combined checkpoint inhibition, for consolidation following autologous stem cell transplantation.

The specimen was PBMCs, collected in a trial of ipilimumab plus nivolumab as post-transplant consolidation. The receptor chain draws on TRBV30 and TRBJ2-7, with 7 central nucleotides matching TRBD2. This TCR was recovered from a male donor with diffuse large B-cell lymphoma. The CDR3 has the sequence CAWSQLLRGGAGSNEQYF. The nucleotide sequence is given as TGTGCCTGGAGTCAACTCTTGCGGGGAGGGGCCGGTAGCAACGAGCAGTACTTC.